Below, 12 T cell receptor beta chains from the same sample are listed, as sequenced in a study of blood T cells in healthy people across ages. The use of a sample-barcoded 5' primer and a J-beta primer mix characterized a second PCR of about 7 to 12 cycles. TCRdb fed the 5' RACE reads into MiXCR, producing one record per CDR3 protein. In the table there are about 1.1 million distinct CDR3 sequences, more than 30% of which are singletons. Sequencing was carried out using blood. All receptors come from a young man in good health.

This clonotype has only a few counts. Written as DNA, the CDR3 is TGTGCCAGCAGCCCGACGGGACAGGGGGGTCAGCCCCAGCATTTT. Translated: CASSPTGQGGQPQHF. V gene TRBV9 combines with J gene TRBJ1-5; 11 nucleotides line up with TRBD1. Germline trimming cut 4 bases from V and 6 bases from J; bases unmatched to any gene: 6. The germline V gene has CDR1 SGDLS and CDR2 YYNGEE. The CDR3 contains 15 residues.

The gene calls are TRBV5-1 and TRBJ1-4; possible D gene TRBD1, 5 bases. The V end was cut by 5 bases, the J end by 7 bases, with 12 bases between. Germline assignment: CDR1 SGHRS and CDR2 YFSETQ. CDR3 length: 13 amino acids. The CDR3 loop reads CASSGGVGEKLFF. The CDR3 DNA is TGCGCCAGCAGTGGAGGGGTTGGTGAAAAACTGTTTTTT.

The chain joins TRBV7-2 to TRBJ2-7; D uncertain. CDR1 is SGHTA, CDR2 FQGNSA, per germline. V gave up 1 base and J gave up 2 bases, with 15 bases separating them. This CDR3 is 16 amino acids long. CDR3 DNA: TGTGCCAGCAGCTTAGTTCCGGCAACTTCCCCCTACGAGCAGTACTTC. Its protein is CASSLVPATSPYEQYF.

The chain couples TRBV2 to TRBJ1-2; D unresolved. The germline V gene encodes CDR1 SNHLY and CDR2 FYNNEI. The CDR3 spans 14 residues. Between the trimmed V and J ends, which lost 10 bases and 6 bases, there was a span of 21 bases. CDR3: CANSKRTEYDGYTF. CDR3 coding DNA: TGTGCCAACTCAAAACGGACGGAGTACGATGGCTACACCTTC.

About this clonotype itself: A junction end diverges from the germline sequence, so it may reflect a read error. The chain combines TRBV12-3 or TRBV12-4 with TRBJ1-6; D not certain. The CDR3 covers 14 residues. The CDR3 DNA reads TGCGCCAGCAGTTCTAGAAGGACGGATTCACCCCTCCACTTT. The encoded protein is CASSSRRTDSPLHF.

The V call is TRBV20-1, the J call TRBJ2-5; D remains ambiguous. V lost 3 bases and J lost 3, with 11 bases in between. The CDR3 length is 13 residues. The germline gives CDR1 DFQATT, CDR2 SNEGSKA (reference sequence). The CDR3 protein is CSARTPGKETQYF. CDR3 DNA: TGCAGTGCTAGGACTCCCGGTAAAGAGACCCAGTACTTC.

The rearrangement links TRBV20-1 to TRBJ2-3; perhaps TRBD1 as D (6 bases). Germline CDR1 reads DFQATT; CDR2 reads SNEGSKA (reference sequence). This CDR3 is built from 14 residues. Between the trimmed V and J ends, which lost 3 bases and 5 bases, there was a span of 15 bases. In DNA, the CDR3 is TGCAGTGCTAGGATCGGTACAGGGAGAGATACGCAGTATTTT. It specifies CSARIGTGRDTQYF.

This clonotype was found a few times. The V gene is TRBV25-1, the J gene TRBJ2-1, with 7 positions matching TRBD2. Germline V gene lookup returns CDR1 MGHDK and CDR2 SYGVNS. With V trimmed by 7 bases and J by 1 base, 7 bases remained unmatched. CDR3 length: 15 residues. This CDR3 reads CASNRGSGSYNEQFF. CDR3 DNA sequence: TGTGCCAGCAACCGGGGTAGCGGGTCCTACAATGAGCAGTTCTTC.

V gene TRBV27 combines with J gene TRBJ2-2; D is perhaps TRBD1 or TRBD2 (7 bases each). There are 16 residues in the CDR3. CDR1 MNHEY and CDR2 SMNVEV come from the germline V gene (reference sequence). V was cut by 6 bases and J by 6 bases, with 20 bases left in between. The CDR3 DNA is TGTGCCAGCAGCCCCTTGGGAGGGGGCTCCGCCGGGGAGCTGTTTTTT. Protein sequence: CASSPLGGGSAGELFF.

This clonotype has a handful of counts. The chain joins TRBV7-9 to TRBJ1-4; 9 bases fit TRBD1. CDR3 length: 15 amino acids. Germline V gene sequence: CDR1 SEHNR, CDR2 FQNEAQ (reference sequence). J lost 7 bases, V lost 6 bases, and 9 bases had no gene match. In nucleotides, the CDR3 is TGTGCCAGCAGACGACCCGGGACAGGGAGTGAAAAACTGTTTTTT. As protein: CASRRPGTGSEKLFF.

This chain uses TRBV29-1 with TRBJ1-1, with a weak D call TRBD1 (5 bases). There are 14 residues in the CDR3. The germline gives CDR1 SQVTM, CDR2 ANQGSEA. Trimming left V 3 bases short and J 0 bases short, with 11 bases between. This CDR3 reads CSVDGGGMNTEAFF. As DNA, the CDR3 is TGCAGCGTTGACGGGGGAGGGATGAACACTGAAGCTTTCTTT.

V is TRBV4-2 and J is TRBJ1-1; D is unresolved. The germline V and J ends were trimmed by 0 bases and 4 bases, with 12 bases remaining between them. The CDR3 has 15 amino acids. CDR1 is LGHNA and CDR2 is YNFKEQ in the germline V gene. The DNA for the CDR3 is TGTGCCAGCAGCCAAGATAGGCAGGTGGGCACTGAAGCTTTCTTT. Translated: CASSQDRQVGTEAFF.